The 8 T cell receptor beta chains given below trace back to one sample, sequenced in a study of beta chain features in type 1 diabetes. The whole isolated RNA underwent reverse transcription, so sequencing captured expressed TCRB transcripts. Assay used: immunoSEQ multiplex PCR; TCRdb lists only in-frame clones, some missing. The sample has about 160,000 clones, less than 9.5% seen once. The sample was central memory CD4+ T cells from blood. Receptors were obtained from a woman under 30 in good health.

The chain has TRBV6-1 and TRBJ2-3; no definite D call. This CDR3 region has 14 residues. Per the germline V gene, CDR1 is MNHNS and CDR2 is SASEGT. V was cut by 5 bases and J by 2 bases, with 11 bases left in between. CDR3 residues: CASSPSGLTDTQYF. The CDR3 DNA reads as TGTGCCAGCAGTCCCTCGGGTCTCACAGATACGCAGTATTTT.

This clone was detected only a few times. The chain couples TRBV30 to TRBJ1-5, with D unclear. CDR3 length: 12 amino acids. Germline V lookup: CDR1 GTSNPN, CDR2 SVGIG (reference sequence). The V end lost 3 bases, the J end lost 9 bases, and 12 bases lay between the germline ends. This CDR3 reads CAWSAGRGPQHF. The DNA for the CDR3 is TGTGCCTGGAGCGCCGGTCGAGGGCCCCAGCATTTT.

This clone turned up a few times. The genes are TRBV6-6 and TRBJ1-2; perhaps TRBD1 as D (6 bases). The CDR3 runs 12 residues. The V end was cut by 5 bases, the J end by 7 bases, with 11 bases between. Germline lookup yields CDR1 MNHNY and CDR2 SVGAGI (reference sequence). CDR3 residues: CASSQGSAGYTF. As DNA, the CDR3 is TGTGCCAGCAGTCAGGGGTCCGCTGGCTACACCTTC.

This clone has more than one count but fewer than ten. The rearrangement joins TRBV9 to TRBJ1-1; D uncertain. The ends were cut back, 0 bases at V and 0 bases at J, with 9 bases in the middle. There are 15 residues in the CDR3. Germline CDR1 reads SGDLS; CDR2 reads YYNGEE. The CDR3 reads CASSVGVFMNTEAFF. Here the CDR3 DNA reads TGTGCCAGCAGCGTAGGAGTCTTCATGAACACTGAAGCTTTCTTT.

This clone has a handful of counts. V gene TRBV7-2 combines with J gene TRBJ2-1; D gene ambiguous. The germline gives CDR1 SGHTA, CDR2 FQGNSA. V was pared by 7 bases and J by 2 bases, with 6 bases between. The CDR3 runs 12 residues. The DNA of the CDR3 is TGTGCCAGCACCTCTACCTACAATGAGCAGTTCTTC. It specifies CASTSTYNEQFF.

This clone was counted between two and nine times. The V and J genes are TRBV14 and TRBJ1-1; D ambiguous. Trimming removed 4 bases from V and 0 bases from J, with 6 bases in between. The CDR3 totals 13 residues. Germline V lookup: CDR1 SGHDN, CDR2 FVKESK. Here the CDR3 reads CASSPRMNTEAFF. The CDR3 DNA reads TGTGCCAGCAGCCCCAGGATGAACACTGAAGCTTTCTTT.

This clone was recorded a few times. This chain links TRBV2 with TRBJ1-2; TRBD1 matches 9 bases. Unmatched junction bases numbered 6, after V lost 7 bases and J lost 6 bases. Per germline, CDR1 SNHLY and CDR2 FYNNEI. CDR3 size: 13 residues. The CDR3 loop is CASNRRQGDGYTF. In nucleotides, the CDR3 is TGTGCCAGCAATAGGAGACAGGGGGATGGCTACACCTTC.

This rearrangement joins TRBV7-2 to TRBJ1-2; TRBD1 matches at 7 bases. The germline V gene encodes CDR1 SGHTA and CDR2 FQGNSA. CDR3 size: 14 residues. V dropped 1 base and J dropped 6; count of bases not matched to a gene: 5. The CDR3 DNA reads as TGTGCCAGCAGCTTAGTAGGACAGGTTGATGGCTACACCTTC. This gives the protein CASSLVGQVDGYTF. The variable domain in full, completed from reference TRBV7-2 and TRBJ1-2, reads GAGVSQSPSNKVTEKGKDVELRCDPISGHTALYWYRQSLGQGLEFLIYFQGNSAPDKSGLPSDRFSAERTGGSVSTLTIQRTQQEDSAVYLCASSLVGQVDGYTFGSGTRLTVV.